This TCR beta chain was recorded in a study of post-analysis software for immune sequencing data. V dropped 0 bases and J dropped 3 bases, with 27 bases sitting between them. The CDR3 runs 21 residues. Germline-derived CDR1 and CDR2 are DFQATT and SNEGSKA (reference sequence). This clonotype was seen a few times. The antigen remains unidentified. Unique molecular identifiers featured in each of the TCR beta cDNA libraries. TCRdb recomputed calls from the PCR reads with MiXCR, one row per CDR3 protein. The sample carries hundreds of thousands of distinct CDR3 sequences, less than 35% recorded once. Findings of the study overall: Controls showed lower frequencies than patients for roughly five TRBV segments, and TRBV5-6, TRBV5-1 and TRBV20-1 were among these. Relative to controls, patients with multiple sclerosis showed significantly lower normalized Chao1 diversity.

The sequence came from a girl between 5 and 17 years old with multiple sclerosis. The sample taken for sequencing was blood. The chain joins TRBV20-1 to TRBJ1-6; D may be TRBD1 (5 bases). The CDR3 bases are TGCAGTGCTAGAGATCCCAGTCGATCCTGGGGGTCTGTAAGCTATAATTCACCCCTCCACTTT. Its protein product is CSARDPSRSWGSVSYNSPLHF.